This entry is about one T cell receptor beta chain. The sample comes from a study of T-cell reconstitution after alpha-beta-depleted transplantation in children. Preparation of the TCRbeta library involved a method that used unique molecular identifiers. TCRdb used MiXCR to reprocess the PCR reads, holding one entry per CDR3 protein. The profile shows around 400,000 distinct CDR3 sequences, about 11% of them singletons. The CDR3 loop spans 14 amino acids. The germline V gene encodes CDR1 MNHNS and CDR2 SASEGT. V lost 5 bases, J lost 4 bases, and 11 bases lay in between. The source material was PBMCs from the stem cell graft donor, sampled from the stem cell graft. The V call is TRBV6-1, the J call TRBJ2-2; D unresolved. The TCR sequence derives from a human donor who donated a stem cell graft to a child with acute myeloid leukemia. The CDR3 here is CASSPTGSTGELFF. The CDR3 DNA is TGTGCCAGCAGTCCAACCGGGTCCACCGGGGAGCTGTTTTTT.